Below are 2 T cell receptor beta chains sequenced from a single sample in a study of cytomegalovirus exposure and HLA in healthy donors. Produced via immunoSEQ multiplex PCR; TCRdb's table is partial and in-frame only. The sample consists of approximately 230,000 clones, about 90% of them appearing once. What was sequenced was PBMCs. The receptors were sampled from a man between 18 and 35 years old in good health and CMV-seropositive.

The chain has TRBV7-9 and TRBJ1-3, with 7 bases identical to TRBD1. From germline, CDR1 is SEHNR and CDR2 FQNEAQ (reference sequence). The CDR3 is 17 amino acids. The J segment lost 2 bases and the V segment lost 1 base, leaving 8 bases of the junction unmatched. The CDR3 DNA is TGTGCCAGCAGCTTAGGGAGACAGGGAAGGACTGGAAACACCATATATTTT. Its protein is CASSLGRQGRTGNTIYF. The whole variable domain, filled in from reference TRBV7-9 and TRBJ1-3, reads DTGVSQNPRHKITKRGQNVTFRCDPISEHNRLYWYRQTLGQGPEFLTYFQNEAQLEKSRLLSDRFSAERPKGSFSTLEIQRTEQGDSAMYLCASSLGRQGRTGNTIYFGEGSWLTVV.

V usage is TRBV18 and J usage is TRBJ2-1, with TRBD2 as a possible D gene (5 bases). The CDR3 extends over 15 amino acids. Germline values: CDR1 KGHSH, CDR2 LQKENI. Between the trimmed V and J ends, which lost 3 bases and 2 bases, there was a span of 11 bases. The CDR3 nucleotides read TGTGCCAGCTCACCGTCACGGGGAACCTACAATGAGCAGTTCTTC. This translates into CASSPSRGTYNEQFF. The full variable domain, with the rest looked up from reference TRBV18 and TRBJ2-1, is NAGVMQNPRHLVRRRGQEARLRCSPMKGHSHVYWYRQLPEEGLKFMVYLQKENIIDESGMPKERFSAEFPKEGPSILRIQQVVRGDSAAYFCASSPSRGTYNEQFFGPGTRLTVL.